The rows below give T cell receptor beta chains drawn from one sample of a study of blood T cell repertoires in COVID-19. Profiling relied on immunoSEQ multiplex PCR, and the TCRdb table lists in-frame clones only, not all of them. Of 120,000 to 150,000 clones in the sample, about 82% are singletons; the top ten hold under 3%. Sequencing was done on a sample of peripheral blood. The receptors were gathered from a man aged 45-65 years with acute or convalescent COVID-19. The CDR3 runs from the conserved cysteine through the conserved F or W. Each record gives: D gene, V gene, clone size, J gene, CDR3 DNA, CDR3 protein. D genes are given only for firm matches. A row's size may be missing; if present it is once, few, many or a size class.

D gene: TRBD1
V gene: TRBV11-3
clone size: NA
J gene: TRBJ1-1
CDR3 DNA: TGTGCCAGCAGCCCAGGGACAGCCGCGAACACTGAAGCTTTCTTT
CDR3 protein: CASSPGTAANTEAFF

D gene: NA
V gene: TRBV10-1
clone size: NA
J gene: TRBJ1-6
CDR3 DNA: TGCGCCAGCGCTAGGACAGCCAGTTCACCCCTCCACTTT
CDR3 protein: CASARTASSPLHF

D gene: NA
V gene: TRBV5-8
clone size: NA
J gene: TRBJ2-7
CDR3 DNA: TGTGCCAGCAGCTTGTTCTCCGGGAGTGGCTACGAGCAGTACTTC
CDR3 protein: CASSLFSGSGYEQYF

D gene: NA
V gene: TRBV29-1
clone size: NA
J gene: TRBJ2-7
CDR3 DNA: TGCAGCGCCTCCGGGACAAGCTCCTACGAGCAGTACTTC
CDR3 protein: CSASGTSSYEQYF

D gene: NA
V gene: TRBV2
clone size: NA
J gene: TRBJ2-3
CDR3 DNA: TGTGCCAGCAGTGATTATGCAGGGGTAGATACGCAGTATTTT
CDR3 protein: CASSDYAGVDTQYF

D gene: NA
V gene: TRBV7-9
clone size: NA
J gene: TRBJ2-1
CDR3 DNA: TGTGCCAGCCCCCCCCCGGCGACAGGCGAGTACAATGAGCAGTTCTTC
CDR3 protein: CASPPPATGEYNEQFF

D gene: NA
V gene: TRBV12-5
clone size: NA
J gene: TRBJ2-1
CDR3 DNA: TGTGCTAGTGGTTTGGCTCCCGGGACACTAATCTACAATGAGCAGTTCTTC
CDR3 protein: CASGLAPGTLIYNEQFF

D gene: NA
V gene: TRBV6-1
clone size: NA
J gene: TRBJ2-7
CDR3 DNA: TGTGCCAGCAGTGAAGGCTACTCCAATTCCTACGAGCAGTACTTC
CDR3 protein: CASSEGYSNSYEQYF

D gene: TRBD2
V gene: TRBV4-1
clone size: NA
J gene: TRBJ2-1
CDR3 DNA: TGCGCCAGCAGCCAAACCAGAGGACTAGCGGGAGTTTATAATGAGCAGTTCTTC
CDR3 protein: CASSQTRGLAGVYNEQFF

D gene: TRBD2
V gene: TRBV7-9
clone size: NA
J gene: TRBJ2-1
CDR3 DNA: TGTGCCAGCAGCTTAGTTGAGACTAGCCATGAGCAGTTCTTC
CDR3 protein: CASSLVETSHEQFF

D gene: NA
V gene: TRBV2
clone size: NA
J gene: TRBJ2-7
CDR3 DNA: TGTGCCAGCAGTGAGGGCACCTACTACGAGCAGTACTTC
CDR3 protein: CASSEGTYYEQYF

D gene: TRBD1
V gene: TRBV2
clone size: NA
J gene: TRBJ1-5
CDR3 DNA: TGTGCCAGCAGGGGGACAGAAGACTATCAGCCCCAGCATTTT
CDR3 protein: CASRGTEDYQPQHF

D gene: TRBD1
V gene: TRBV3-1/TRBV3-2
clone size: NA
J gene: TRBJ2-7
CDR3 DNA: TGTGCCAGCAGACGGACAGGGGAAACCTACGAGCAGTACTTC
CDR3 protein: CASRRTGETYEQYF

D gene: TRBD1
V gene: TRBV3-1/TRBV3-2
clone size: few
J gene: TRBJ1-2
CDR3 DNA: TGTGCCAGCAGCCTCCGGGACAGGGAGGGTGGCTACACCTTC
CDR3 protein: CASSLRDREGGYTF

D gene: NA
V gene: TRBV18
clone size: NA
J gene: TRBJ2-2
CDR3 DNA: TGTGCCAGCTCACCGCGCACAGGGAGCGGGGAGCTGTTTTTT
CDR3 protein: CASSPRTGSGELFF

D gene: NA
V gene: TRBV14
clone size: NA
J gene: TRBJ2-1
CDR3 DNA: TGTGCCAGCAGCCAAGTTGTAGGGGGCTACAATGAGCAGTTCTTC
CDR3 protein: CASSQVVGGYNEQFF

D gene: TRBD1
V gene: TRBV19
clone size: NA
J gene: TRBJ1-5
CDR3 DNA: TGTGCCAGTAGTATGGGGGACAGGGCCCAGCCCCAGCATTTT
CDR3 protein: CASSMGDRAQPQHF

D gene: NA
V gene: TRBV28
clone size: NA
J gene: TRBJ1-5
CDR3 DNA: TGTGCCAGCAAACCCGGGTTTAGCAATCAGCCCCAGCATTTT
CDR3 protein: CASKPGFSNQPQHF

D gene: NA
V gene: TRBV9
clone size: NA
J gene: TRBJ2-5
CDR3 DNA: TGTGCCAGCAGCGTACAACAGGGAGAGGGAGAGACCCAGTACTTC
CDR3 protein: CASSVQQGEGETQYF

D gene: NA
V gene: TRBV18
clone size: NA
J gene: TRBJ1-3
CDR3 DNA: TGTGCCAGCTCGCCGGACAGTCTTGGAAACACCATATATTTT
CDR3 protein: CASSPDSLGNTIYF

D gene: NA
V gene: TRBV10-3
clone size: NA
J gene: TRBJ2-5
CDR3 DNA: TGTGCCATCAGTGAAGGCCCAGAGGGGACCCAGTACTTC
CDR3 protein: CAISEGPEGTQYF

D gene: NA
V gene: TRBV9
clone size: few
J gene: TRBJ2-3
CDR3 DNA: TGTGCCAGCAGCCCTAGGAAGTACATAACAGATACGCAGTATTTT
CDR3 protein: CASSPRKYITDTQYF

D gene: NA
V gene: TRBV4-1
clone size: NA
J gene: TRBJ1-2
CDR3 DNA: TGCGCCAGCAGCCAAGACGGCCTAGATGGCTACACCTTC
CDR3 protein: CASSQDGLDGYTF

D gene: NA
V gene: TRBV10-3
clone size: NA
J gene: TRBJ2-1
CDR3 DNA: TGTGCCATCAGTGGGGGAGCAGCCTACAATGAGCAGTTCTTC
CDR3 protein: CAISGGAAYNEQFF

D gene: TRBD2
V gene: TRBV29-1
clone size: NA
J gene: TRBJ2-2
CDR3 DNA: TGCCGCGCCGACCTCGGGGGCGGGGGGACCGGGGAGCTGTTTTTT
CDR3 protein: CRADLGGGGTGELFF

D gene: NA
V gene: TRBV4-1
clone size: NA
J gene: TRBJ1-2
CDR3 DNA: TGCGCCAGCAGCCGAACGCAGGGGCGCGACAACTATGGCTACACCTTC
CDR3 protein: CASSRTQGRDNYGYTF

D gene: TRBD1
V gene: TRBV3-1/TRBV3-2
clone size: NA
J gene: TRBJ1-5
CDR3 DNA: TGTGCCAGCAGCCAAGGGACAGGGGTTTGGCAGCCCCAGCATTTT
CDR3 protein: CASSQGTGVWQPQHF

D gene: NA
V gene: TRBV7-3
clone size: NA
J gene: TRBJ2-3
CDR3 DNA: TGTGCCAGCAGCTTACGGGCGGGCCATAGCACAGATACGCAGTATTTT
CDR3 protein: CASSLRAGHSTDTQYF

D gene: NA
V gene: TRBV11-2
clone size: NA
J gene: TRBJ2-1
CDR3 DNA: TGTGCCAGCAGCTTGGGTTCAGGGGGGTACAATGAGCAGTTCTTC
CDR3 protein: CASSLGSGGYNEQFF

D gene: NA
V gene: TRBV12-3/TRBV12-4
clone size: NA
J gene: TRBJ2-1
CDR3 DNA: TGTGCCAGCAGTTTTCACACAGCAAATGAGCAGTTCTTC
CDR3 protein: CASSFHTANEQFF

D gene: TRBD1
V gene: TRBV5-6
clone size: NA
J gene: TRBJ2-7
CDR3 DNA: TGTGCCAGCAGCTTTGGGACAGGGGGCTACGAGCAGTACTTC
CDR3 protein: CASSFGTGGYEQYF

D gene: NA
V gene: TRBV11-2
clone size: NA
J gene: TRBJ1-1
CDR3 DNA: TGTGCCAGCAGCTCTGGGGGGACTGAAGCTTTCTTT
CDR3 protein: CASSSGGTEAFF

D gene: TRBD1
V gene: TRBV6-5
clone size: NA
J gene: TRBJ2-7
CDR3 DNA: TGTGCCAGCATCTGGTCCGGGACAGGGCCATACGAGCAGTACTTC
CDR3 protein: CASIWSGTGPYEQYF

D gene: NA
V gene: TRBV11-3
clone size: NA
J gene: TRBJ1-2
CDR3 DNA: TGTGCCAGCAGCTTAGAACCAACAGGTGGCTACACCTTC
CDR3 protein: CASSLEPTGGYTF

D gene: NA
V gene: TRBV7-9
clone size: NA
J gene: TRBJ1-4
CDR3 DNA: TGTGCCAGCAGCTTACAGGGGGAAAAACTGTTTTTT
CDR3 protein: CASSLQGEKLFF

D gene: TRBD2
V gene: TRBV27
clone size: once
J gene: TRBJ2-1
CDR3 DNA: TGTGCCAGCAGTGCCCCGGGGACTAGCGGGTCGGGTGAGCAGTTCTTC
CDR3 protein: CASSAPGTSGSGEQFF

D gene: NA
V gene: TRBV7-9
clone size: NA
J gene: TRBJ2-2
CDR3 DNA: TGTGCCAGCAGCTCCGCGAAGACAGCGAACACCGGGGAGCTGTTTTTT
CDR3 protein: CASSSAKTANTGELFF

D gene: NA
V gene: TRBV19
clone size: NA
J gene: TRBJ1-5
CDR3 DNA: TGTGCCAGTAGTATTCCCGGGAGAAGCAATCAGCCCCAGCATTTT
CDR3 protein: CASSIPGRSNQPQHF

D gene: TRBD1
V gene: TRBV7-3
clone size: NA
J gene: TRBJ2-1
CDR3 DNA: TGTGCCAGCAGCAAAAAGGGTCCGACAGGGCCGGCCAGCGTGTTGTACAATGAGCAGTTCTTC
CDR3 protein: CASSKKGPTGPASVLYNEQFF

D gene: TRBD2
V gene: TRBV7-9
clone size: NA
J gene: TRBJ2-5
CDR3 DNA: TGTGCCAGCAGCACGCGGACTAGCGGGAGGGTTTGGCAAGAGACCCAGTACTTC
CDR3 protein: CASSTRTSGRVWQETQYF

D gene: NA
V gene: TRBV6-1
clone size: NA
J gene: TRBJ1-1
CDR3 DNA: TGTGCCAGCAGTGAATGGGGAGGGAACACTGAAGCTTTCTTT
CDR3 protein: CASSEWGGNTEAFF

D gene: NA
V gene: TRBV7-9
clone size: few
J gene: TRBJ1-2
CDR3 DNA: TGTGCCACCTTGCCGTGGCGCTCCACGGGGGGCTACACCTTC
CDR3 protein: CATLPWRSTGGYTF

D gene: TRBD2
V gene: TRBV24-1
clone size: NA
J gene: TRBJ2-5
CDR3 DNA: TGTGCCACAAGCCCTGGGGGCGGGGGGTCTCAAGAGACCCAGTACTTC
CDR3 protein: CATSPGGGGSQETQYF

D gene: TRBD1
V gene: TRBV3-1/TRBV3-2
clone size: NA
J gene: TRBJ2-7
CDR3 DNA: TGTGCCAGCAGCCGTTCCGGGACAGCGTACTACGAGCAGTACTTC
CDR3 protein: CASSRSGTAYYEQYF

D gene: NA
V gene: TRBV28
clone size: NA
J gene: TRBJ1-1
CDR3 DNA: TGTGCCAGCAGTTCCCCTCAGGGGAAAGGCATGAACACTGAAGCTTTCTTT
CDR3 protein: CASSSPQGKGMNTEAFF

D gene: TRBD1
V gene: TRBV5-1
clone size: NA
J gene: TRBJ1-1
CDR3 DNA: TGCGCCAGCAGCTCCGGACAGGGGAGAGCTGAAGCTTTCTTT
CDR3 protein: CASSSGQGRAEAFF

D gene: NA
V gene: TRBV6-5
clone size: NA
J gene: TRBJ2-7
CDR3 DNA: TGTGCCAGCAGTTACTCCCTCAGGGATCTCTCCTACGAGCAGTACTTC
CDR3 protein: CASSYSLRDLSYEQYF

D gene: NA
V gene: TRBV18
clone size: NA
J gene: TRBJ2-3
CDR3 DNA: TGTGCCAGCTCACCAGGGGTAGCGACCCCTTCACGCACAGATACGCAGTATTTT
CDR3 protein: CASSPGVATPSRTDTQYF

D gene: NA
V gene: TRBV19
clone size: NA
J gene: TRBJ1-5
CDR3 DNA: TGTGCCAGTAGTATAGAGGGACTTTGGGAAAATCAGCCCCAGCATTTT
CDR3 protein: CASSIEGLWENQPQHF

D gene: NA
V gene: TRBV7-9
clone size: NA
J gene: TRBJ2-3
CDR3 DNA: TGTGCCAGCAGCTTTTTTCCCGGGGACTCCACAGATACGCAGTATTTT
CDR3 protein: CASSFFPGDSTDTQYF

D gene: TRBD1
V gene: TRBV5-1
clone size: NA
J gene: TRBJ1-4
CDR3 DNA: TGCGCCAGCAGCTTGGCCGGGGGACAGGGGCCGACGAGCCCGAATGAAAAACTGTTTTTT
CDR3 protein: CASSLAGGQGPTSPNEKLFF

D gene: TRBD1
V gene: TRBV27
clone size: NA
J gene: TRBJ1-6
CDR3 DNA: TGTGCCAGCAGTTTGTCCGGGACAGGGACTTCACCCCTCCACTTT
CDR3 protein: CASSLSGTGTSPLHF

D gene: TRBD2
V gene: TRBV10-3
clone size: NA
J gene: TRBJ2-3
CDR3 DNA: TGTGCCACCTCCCGATTAGCGGGGGGGACAGATACGCAGTATTTT
CDR3 protein: CATSRLAGGTDTQYF

D gene: NA
V gene: TRBV6-5
clone size: NA
J gene: TRBJ2-7
CDR3 DNA: TGTGCCAGCAGTCCCTCGCGCGGAAACTACGAGCAGTACTTC
CDR3 protein: CASSPSRGNYEQYF